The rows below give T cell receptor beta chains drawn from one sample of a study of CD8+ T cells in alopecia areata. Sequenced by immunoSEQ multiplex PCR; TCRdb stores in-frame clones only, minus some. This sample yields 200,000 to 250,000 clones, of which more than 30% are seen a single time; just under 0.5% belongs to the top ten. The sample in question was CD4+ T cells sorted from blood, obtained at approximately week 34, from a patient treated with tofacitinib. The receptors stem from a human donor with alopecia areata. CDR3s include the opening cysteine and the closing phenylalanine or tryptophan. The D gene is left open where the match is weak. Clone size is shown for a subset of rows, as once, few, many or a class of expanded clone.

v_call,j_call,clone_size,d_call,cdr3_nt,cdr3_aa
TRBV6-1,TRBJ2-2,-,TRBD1,TGTGCCAGCAGCCACAGGGGATACACCGGGGAGCTGTTTTTT,CASSHRGYTGELFF
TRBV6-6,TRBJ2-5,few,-,TGTGCCAGCAGAAGGACGGGACGGCCCGAGACCCAGTACTTC,CASRRTGRPETQYF
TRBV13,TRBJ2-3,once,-,TGTGCCAGCAGCTTCTTGTCTTTTTCCGGAAAGCTACCTAGCACAGATACGCAGTATTTT,CASSFLSFSGKLPSTDTQYF
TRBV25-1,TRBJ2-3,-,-,TGTGCCAGCAGTGAATCGTGGGGCACTAGCACAGATACGCAGTATTTT,CASSESWGTSTDTQYF
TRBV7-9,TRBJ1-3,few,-,TGTGCCAGCAGCCCCTACACCAACACCATATATTTT,CASSPYTNTIYF
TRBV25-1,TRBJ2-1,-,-,TGTGCCAGCAGTGCCAGGGTCGCGTACAATGAGCAGTTCTTC,CASSARVAYNEQFF
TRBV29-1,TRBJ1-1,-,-,TGCAGCGCCCTCTATAGGAACACTGAAGCTTTCTTT,CSALYRNTEAFF
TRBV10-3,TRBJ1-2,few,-,TGTGCCATCAATGATTGGGGGGCGCGGGATGGCTACACCTTC,CAINDWGARDGYTF
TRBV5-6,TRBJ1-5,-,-,TGTGCCAGCACCCGCAGGGCTAGCAATCAGCCCCAGCATTTT,CASTRRASNQPQHF
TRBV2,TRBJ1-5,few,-,TGTGCCAGCAGTGAAATGTGGGGTTCCAATCAGCCCCAGCATTTT,CASSEMWGSNQPQHF
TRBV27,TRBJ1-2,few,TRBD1,TGTGCCAGCAGTTCCTCGTTCGACAGGGAAAACTATGGCTACACCTTC,CASSSSFDRENYGYTF
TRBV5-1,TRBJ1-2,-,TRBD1,TGCGCCAGCAGCCCCCCAGGGGGGGGCCTATATGGCTACACCTTC,CASSPPGGGLYGYTF
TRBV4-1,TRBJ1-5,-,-,TGCGCCAGCAGCCAAGGGAAGGGGGGCCATCAGCCCCAGCATTTT,CASSQGKGGHQPQHF
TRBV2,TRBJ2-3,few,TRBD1,TGTGCCAGCGAAGGACAGGGTCGGGGAGATACGCAGTATTTT,CASEGQGRGDTQYF
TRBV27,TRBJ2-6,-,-,TGTGCCAGCAGTCCCAGGGTAACTGGGGCCAACGTCCTGACTTTC,CASSPRVTGANVLTF
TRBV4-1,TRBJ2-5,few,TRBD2,TGCGCCAGCAGCCAAGAAAAACAAGCGGGGCAAGAGACCCAGTACTTC,CASSQEKQAGQETQYF
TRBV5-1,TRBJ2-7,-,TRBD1,TGCGCCAGCAGCGGAAGGGGACAGGGGTTCTACGAGCAGTACTTC,CASSGRGQGFYEQYF
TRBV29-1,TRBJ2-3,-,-,TGCAGCGTTGAAGAACGGGAAGGAGATACGCAGTATTTT,CSVEEREGDTQYF
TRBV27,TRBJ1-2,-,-,TGTGCCAGCAGTTCCTACCCCGGGGCCGTGGACGGCTACACCTTC,CASSSYPGAVDGYTF
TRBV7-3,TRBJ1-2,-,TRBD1,TGTGCCAGCAGCCGGACAGGGGGCGAGAGCTACACCTTC,CASSRTGGESYTF
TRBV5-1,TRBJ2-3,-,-,TGCGCCAGCAGCCCCGCCGGGGGCCAGCGCACAGATACGCAGTATTTT,CASSPAGGQRTDTQYF
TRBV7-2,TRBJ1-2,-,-,TGTGCCAGCAGCTTAGGATCAAGGGCTGCAGCCAACTATGGCTACACCTTC,CASSLGSRAAANYGYTF
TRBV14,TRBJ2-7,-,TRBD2,TGTGCCAGCAGCCCCCGGACTAGCTCCTACGAGCAGTACTTC,CASSPRTSSYEQYF
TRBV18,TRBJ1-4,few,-,TGTGCCAGCTCACCACCGTCAGAAACTAATGAAAAACTGTTTTTT,CASSPPSETNEKLFF
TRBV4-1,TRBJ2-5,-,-,TGCGCCAGCAGCAGGCTCCACGGGATCCTGGAGACCCAGTACTTC,CASSRLHGILETQYF
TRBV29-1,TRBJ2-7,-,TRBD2,TGCAGCGTAATAGCGGGGTCAAGCTCCTACGAGCAGTACTTC,CSVIAGSSSYEQYF